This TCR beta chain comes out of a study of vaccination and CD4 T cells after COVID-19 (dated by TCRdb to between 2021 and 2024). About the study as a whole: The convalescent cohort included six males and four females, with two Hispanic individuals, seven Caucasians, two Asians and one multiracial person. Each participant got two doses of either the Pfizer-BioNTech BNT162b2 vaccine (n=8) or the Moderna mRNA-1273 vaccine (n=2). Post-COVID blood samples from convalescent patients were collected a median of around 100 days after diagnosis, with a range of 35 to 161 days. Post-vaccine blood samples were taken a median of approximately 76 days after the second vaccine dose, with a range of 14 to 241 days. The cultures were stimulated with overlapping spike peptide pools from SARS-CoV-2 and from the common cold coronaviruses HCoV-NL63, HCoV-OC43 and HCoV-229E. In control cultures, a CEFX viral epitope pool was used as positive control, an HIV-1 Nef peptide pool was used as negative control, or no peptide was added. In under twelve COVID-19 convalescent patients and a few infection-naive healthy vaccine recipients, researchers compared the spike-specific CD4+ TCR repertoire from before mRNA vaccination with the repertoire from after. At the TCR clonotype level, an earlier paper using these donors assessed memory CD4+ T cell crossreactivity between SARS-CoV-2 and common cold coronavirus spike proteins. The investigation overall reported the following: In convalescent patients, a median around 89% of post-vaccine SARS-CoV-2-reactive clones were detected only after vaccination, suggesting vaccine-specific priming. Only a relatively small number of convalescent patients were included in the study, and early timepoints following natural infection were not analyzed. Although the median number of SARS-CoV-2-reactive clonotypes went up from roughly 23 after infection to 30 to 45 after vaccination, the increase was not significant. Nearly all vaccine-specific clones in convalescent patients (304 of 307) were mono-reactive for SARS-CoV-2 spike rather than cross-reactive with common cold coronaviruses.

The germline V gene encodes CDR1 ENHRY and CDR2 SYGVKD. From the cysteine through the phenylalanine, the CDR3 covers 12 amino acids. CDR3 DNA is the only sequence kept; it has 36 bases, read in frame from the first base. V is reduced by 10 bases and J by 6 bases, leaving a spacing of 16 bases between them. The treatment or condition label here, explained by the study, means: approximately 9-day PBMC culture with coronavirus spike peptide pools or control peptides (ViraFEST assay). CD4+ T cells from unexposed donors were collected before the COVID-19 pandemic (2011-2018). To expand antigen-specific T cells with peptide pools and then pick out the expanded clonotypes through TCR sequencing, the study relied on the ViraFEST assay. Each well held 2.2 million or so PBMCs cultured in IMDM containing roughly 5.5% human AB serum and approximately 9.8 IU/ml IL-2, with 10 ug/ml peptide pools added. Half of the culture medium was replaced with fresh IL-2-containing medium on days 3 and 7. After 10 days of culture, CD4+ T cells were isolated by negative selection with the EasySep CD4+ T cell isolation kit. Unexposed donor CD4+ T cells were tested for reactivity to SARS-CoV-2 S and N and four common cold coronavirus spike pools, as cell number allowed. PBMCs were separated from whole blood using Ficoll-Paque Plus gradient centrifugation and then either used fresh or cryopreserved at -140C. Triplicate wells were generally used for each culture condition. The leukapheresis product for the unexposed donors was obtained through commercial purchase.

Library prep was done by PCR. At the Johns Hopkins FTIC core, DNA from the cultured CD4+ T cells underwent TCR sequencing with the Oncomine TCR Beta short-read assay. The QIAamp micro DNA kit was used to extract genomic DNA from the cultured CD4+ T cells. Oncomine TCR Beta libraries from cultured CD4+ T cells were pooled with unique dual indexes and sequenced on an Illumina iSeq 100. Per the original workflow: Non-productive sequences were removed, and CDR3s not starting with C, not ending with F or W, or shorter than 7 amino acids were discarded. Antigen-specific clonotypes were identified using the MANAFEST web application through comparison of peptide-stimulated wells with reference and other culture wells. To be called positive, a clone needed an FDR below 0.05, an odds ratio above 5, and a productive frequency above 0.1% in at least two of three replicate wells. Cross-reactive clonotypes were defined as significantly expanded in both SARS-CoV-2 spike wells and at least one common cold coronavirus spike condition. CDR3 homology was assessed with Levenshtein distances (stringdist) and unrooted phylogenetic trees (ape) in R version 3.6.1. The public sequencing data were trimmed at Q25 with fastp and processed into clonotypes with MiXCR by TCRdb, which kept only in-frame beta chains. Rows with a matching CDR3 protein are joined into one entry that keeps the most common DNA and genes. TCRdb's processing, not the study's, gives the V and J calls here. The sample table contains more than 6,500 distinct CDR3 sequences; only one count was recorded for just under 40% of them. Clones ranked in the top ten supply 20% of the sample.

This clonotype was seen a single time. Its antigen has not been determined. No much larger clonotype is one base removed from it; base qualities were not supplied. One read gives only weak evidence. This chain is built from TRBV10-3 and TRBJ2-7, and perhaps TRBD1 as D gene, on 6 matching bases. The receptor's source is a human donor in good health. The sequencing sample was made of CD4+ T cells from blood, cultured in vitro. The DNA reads TGTGCCACACAGGGTATTGCAGGCGAGCAGTACTTC. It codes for CATQGIAGEQYF.